Listed here are 18 T cell receptor beta chains from one sample, sequenced in a study of blood T cell repertoires in COVID-19. Assay used: immunoSEQ multiplex PCR; TCRdb lists only in-frame clones, some missing. The table shows 350,000 or so clones, with 70% to 90% occurring only once. The specimen was PBMCs or T cells enriched from blood (not recorded which). The receptors were sampled from a woman aged 40 to 50 with acute COVID-19.

This clone has a handful of counts. The rearrangement links TRBV7-2 to TRBJ1-1; D unclear. Trimming removed 2 bases from V and 2 bases from J, with 6 bases in between. This CDR3 spans 13 amino acids. Germline assignment: CDR1 SGHTA and CDR2 FQGNSA. In DNA form, the CDR3 reads TGTGCCAGCAGCTTACGGTCAAACACTGAAGCTTTCTTT. Its protein is CASSLRSNTEAFF. The entire variable domain, with the rest obtained from reference TRBV7-2 and TRBJ1-1, is as follows: GAGVSQSPSNKVTEKGKDVELRCDPISGHTALYWYRQSLGQGLEFLIYFQGNSAPDKSGLPSDRFSAERTGGSVSTLTIQRTQQEDSAVYLCASSLRSNTEAFFGQGTRLTVV.

The chain combines TRBV5-1 with TRBJ2-1, with TRBD2 identical over 9 bases. The V gene end was trimmed by 0 bases and the J gene end by 1 base; junction bases not matched to a gene: 2. The CDR3 length is 16 residues. Germline values: CDR1 SGHRS, CDR2 YFSETQ. As DNA, the CDR3 is TGCGCCAGCAGCTTGGCAGCGGGGGGTTCCTACAATGAGCAGTTCTTC. Amino acid sequence: CASSLAAGGSYNEQFF.

This clone appeared a single time. CDR3 region: CASSPIGGFADTQYF. In DNA, the CDR3 is TGTGCCAGCTCACCAATCGGGGGATTCGCAGATACGCAGTATTTT. The gene calls are TRBV18 and TRBJ2-3; D possibly corresponds to TRBD2 (6 bases). V gave up 2 bases and J gave up 4 bases, with 13 bases separating them. CDR1 is KGHSH and CDR2 is LQKENI in the germline V gene. The CDR3 sequence is 15 residues long.

The J gene is TRBJ2-7, the V gene TRBV19; D unclear. In germline, CDR1 is LNHDA, CDR2 SQIVND (reference sequence). This CDR3 is built from 13 residues. V was pared by 3 bases and J by 1 base, with 7 bases between. The CDR3 DNA sequence: TGTGCCAGTAGTATCCGGGTATCCTACGAGCAGTACTTC. It codes for CASSIRVSYEQYF.

This chain uses TRBV24-1 with TRBJ2-2; the D is unclear. Germline V gives CDR1 KGHDR, CDR2 SFDVKD. There are 13 residues in the CDR3. With 9 bases removed from V and 5 bases from J, the gap between germline ends came to 12 bases. For the CDR3, the DNA is TGTGCCACCCGTAGAGAGGTGACCGGGGAGCTGTTTTTT. Its translation: CATRREVTGELFF.

The chain carries TRBV5-1 and TRBJ2-6; 7 positions agree with TRBD1. The CDR3 has 16 residues. The V segment lost 4 bases and the J segment 2 bases; nucleotides outside the gene matches: 6. In germline, CDR1 is SGHRS, CDR2 YFSETQ. CDR3 loop: CASSPSTGAGANVLTF. Written as DNA, the CDR3 is TGCGCCAGCAGCCCGAGTACAGGGGCTGGGGCCAACGTCCTGACTTTC.

This sequence joins TRBV24-1 and TRBJ2-5, with D tentatively TRBD1 (6 bases). V was clipped by 1 base and J by 4 bases, with 9 bases between them. CDR1 and CDR2 from the germline V gene are KGHDR and SFDVKD. CDR3 length: 14 amino acids. DNA for the CDR3: TGTGCCACCAGTGATTTAGGCAGGGGAGAGACCCAGTACTTC. It yields the protein CATSDLGRGETQYF.

The gene calls are TRBV27 and TRBJ1-4; 9 positions agree with TRBD1. Germline CDR1 and CDR2: MNHEY and SMNVEV (reference sequence). There are 16 residues in the CDR3. J gave up 7 bases and V 7 bases, and 13 bases lay outside the gene matches. The CDR3: CASTPYSQGAREKLFF. The DNA for the CDR3 is TGTGCCAGCACTCCCTATTCACAGGGGGCGCGTGAAAAACTGTTTTTT. Using reference TRBV27 and TRBJ1-4 for the parts outside the CDR3, the full variable domain is EAQVTQNPRYLITVTGKKLTVTCSQNMNHEYMSWYRQDPGLGLRQIYYSMNVEVTDKGDVPEGYKVSRKEKRNFPLILESPSPNQTSLYFCASTPYSQGAREKLFFGSGTQLSVL.

The chain links TRBV6-2 or TRBV6-3 to TRBJ2-3, with 15 bases that match TRBD2. V gave up 5 bases and J gave up 2 bases; unmatched junction bases: 11. This CDR3 contains 19 residues. The germline gives CDR1 MNHEY, CDR2 SVGEGT. The CDR3 DNA reads as TGTGCCAGCAGTCGGACTAGCGGGGGGGCAAGACCTCACACAGATACGCAGTATTTT. As protein: CASSRTSGGARPHTDTQYF.

The chain employs TRBV4-1 and TRBJ1-1, with TRBD1 matching over 7 bases. The CDR3 extends over 14 amino acids. Germline CDR1 and CDR2: MGHRA and YSYEKL. With V trimmed by 3 bases and J by 7 bases, 8 bases remained unmatched. The CDR3 nucleotides read TGCGCCAGCAGCCAGATCGACAGGGACGGTGAAGCTTTCTTT. Translating gives CASSQIDRDGEAFF.

This chain links TRBV6-2 or TRBV6-3 with TRBJ1-5; tentative D call: TRBD1 (5 bases). This CDR3 comprises 13 residues. V lost 6 bases, J lost 7 bases, and 13 bases lay in between. In germline, CDR1 is MNHEY, CDR2 SVGEGT. The CDR3 nucleotides read TGTGCCAGCAGCCTAGGGGCGGGGCAGCCCCAGCATTTT. Its translation is CASSLGAGQPQHF.

In its sample, this clone was seen once. This rearrangement joins TRBV2 to TRBJ1-2; D gene ambiguous. There are 13 residues in the CDR3. V lost 4 bases and J lost 5, with 11 bases in between. Per germline, CDR1 SNHLY and CDR2 FYNNEI. The CDR3 is CASSVSGIYGYTF. The CDR3 nucleotides are TGTGCCAGCAGTGTTTCCGGGATTTATGGCTACACCTTC.

The chain links TRBV13 to TRBJ1-4; 10 bases match TRBD1. Germline V gene sequence: CDR1 PRHDT, CDR2 FYEKMQ (reference sequence). The CDR3 covers 15 residues. V dropped 3 bases and J dropped 5; count of bases not matched to a gene: 3. The CDR3 region is CASSFRDRGNEKLFF. In nucleotides, the CDR3 is TGTGCCAGCAGCTTTCGGGACAGGGGAAATGAAAAACTGTTTTTT.

This clone was detected only a few times. Other DNA sequences within the sample encode an identical CDR3. The chain links TRBV18 to TRBJ1-1, with 9 bases fitting TRBD1. V lost 3 bases and J lost 4; bases outside the gene matches: 3. There are 14 residues in the CDR3. Germline-derived CDR1 and CDR2 are KGHSH and LQKENI. CDR3 nucleotide sequence: TGTGCCAGCTCACCGGGACAGGGCGGCACTGAAGCTTTCTTT. The encoded protein is CASSPGQGGTEAFF.

V is TRBV5-1 and J is TRBJ1-2, with TRBD1 matching 8 bases. The CDR3 covers 14 residues. V shed 0 bases, J shed 8 bases, and the junction held 6 bases outside the gene matches. Per germline, CDR1 SGHRS and CDR2 YFSETQ. Written as DNA, the CDR3 is TGCGCCAGCAGCTTGGTCCTACAGGGGGAAGGCTACACCTTC. Protein product: CASSLVLQGEGYTF.

The rearrangement joins TRBV7-8 to TRBJ2-3; 7 bases map to TRBD2. The CDR3 is 19 residues long. Looked up from germline, CDR1 is SGHVS and CDR2 is FQNEAQ. The J segment lost 1 base and the V segment lost 1 base, leaving 14 bases of the junction unmatched. CDR3 sequence reads: CASSLVFFGGEWGTDTQYF. CDR3 bases: TGTGCCAGCAGCTTAGTGTTCTTTGGGGGGGAGTGGGGCACAGATACGCAGTATTTT.

This clone has a handful of counts. The chain carries TRBV28 and TRBJ2-7, with 11 nucleotides matching TRBD2. Germline values: CDR1 MDHEN, CDR2 SYDVKM. V was clipped by 5 bases and J by 4 bases; unmatched bases: 10. The CDR3 loop spans 16 amino acids. For the CDR3, the DNA is TGTGCCAGCAGTCCCCTCGGGACTAGCGGAGCTTACGAGCAGTACTTC. This codes for CASSPLGTSGAYEQYF.

The chain joins TRBV7-3 to TRBJ2-2; D possibly corresponds to TRBD1 (6 bases). Germline V gene lookup returns CDR1 SGHTA and CDR2 FQGTGA. The CDR3 covers 14 residues. V shed 1 base and J shed 3 bases, with 6 bases lying between them. CDR3 sequence reads: CASSLRGHTGELFF. CDR3 DNA: TGTGCCAGCAGCTTAAGGGGGCACACCGGGGAGCTGTTTTTT.